These 8 T cell receptor beta chains were all obtained from the same sample, sequenced in a study of blood T cell repertoires in COVID-19. The assay was immunoSEQ multiplex PCR, and TCRdb's table has in-frame clones only and misses some. The profile shows about 170,000 clones, approximately 84% of them singletons. Source material: peripheral blood. The origin of the receptors is a middle-aged man who had recovered from COVID-19.

The rearrangement links TRBV5-6 to TRBJ2-5; D call uncertain. The germline gives CDR1 SGHDT, CDR2 YYEEEE. The CDR3 has 12 amino acids. The V end lost 0 bases, the J end lost 7 bases, and 7 bases lay between the germline ends. In DNA form, the CDR3 reads TGTGCCAGCAGCTTGGGCGAGATGACCCAGTACTTC. This gives the protein CASSLGEMTQYF.

Note on this clone: This sample also contains other DNA sequences that code for the same CDR3. This chain joins TRBV11-3 and TRBJ2-4, with D unresolved. The CDR3 contains 12 residues. From germline, CDR1 is SGHNT and CDR2 YENEEA. Trimming removed 4 bases from V and 11 bases from J, with 12 bases in between. DNA of the CDR3: TGTGCCAGCAGCTCTCCCGGGTACCTTCAGTACTTC. Its protein is CASSSPGYLQYF.

The count of this clone is one. This sequence joins TRBV27 and TRBJ2-3, with 9 bases lining up with TRBD2. Germline lookup yields CDR1 MNHEY and CDR2 SMNVEV (reference sequence). This CDR3 comprises 15 residues. V dropped 3 bases and J dropped 3; count of bases not matched to a gene: 4. CDR3 nucleotides: TGTGCCAGCAGTTTTATCGCGGGAGGGACAGATACGCAGTATTTT. Its translation: CASSFIAGGTDTQYF.

This clone was observed many times. DNA of the CDR3: TGCGCCAGCAGCCAAGTTTCCGGGACAGGGGCCAATGAGCAGTTCTTC. As protein: CASSQVSGTGANEQFF. The V and J genes are TRBV4-3 and TRBJ2-1; 10 bases line up with TRBD1. The germline CDR1 and CDR2 sequences are LGHNA and YSLEER. V dropped 1 base and J dropped 6; count of bases not matched to a gene: 6. The CDR3 totals 16 residues.

The chain combines TRBV6-5 with TRBJ1-6; 7 bases match TRBD1. Germline V gene data show CDR1 as MNHEY and CDR2 as SVGAGI. J lost 6 bases, V lost 6 bases, and 8 bases had no gene match. CDR3 length: 15 residues. The CDR3 DNA reads as TGTGCCAGCAGCCTTAGGGACAGCCTTAATTCACCCCTCCACTTT. It translates to CASSLRDSLNSPLHF.

The genes are TRBV6-5 and TRBJ2-3, with 12 bases aligning to TRBD1. Germline V gene lookup returns CDR1 MNHEY and CDR2 SVGAGI. This CDR3 is built from 15 residues. The V and J ends lost 2 bases and 4 bases, in that order; junction bases with no gene match: 1. The CDR3 DNA follows: TGTGCCAGCAGTTACGGGACAGGGGGCGCAGATACGCAGTATTTT. Amino acid sequence: CASSYGTGGADTQYF.

The chain couples TRBV20-1 to TRBJ1-2; 9 nucleotides agree with TRBD1. After removal of 3 bases from V and 8 bases from J, the junction contained 7 bases not matched to a gene. CDR3 length equals 13 residues. In germline, CDR1 is DFQATT, CDR2 SNEGSKA (reference sequence). The CDR3 bases are TGCAGTGCTAGTCTCGACAGGGGGGAGGGCTACACCTTC. The encoded protein is CSASLDRGEGYTF.

The chain links TRBV6-5 to TRBJ1-5; D is perhaps TRBD1 (5 bases). The germline CDR1 and CDR2 sequences are MNHEY and SVGAGI. Trimming removed 7 bases from V and 4 bases from J, with 14 bases in between. The CDR3 has 14 amino acids. The CDR3, as DNA: TGTGCCAGCATCCTCGACAGTTGGAATCAGCCCCAGCATTTT. This translates into CASILDSWNQPQHF.